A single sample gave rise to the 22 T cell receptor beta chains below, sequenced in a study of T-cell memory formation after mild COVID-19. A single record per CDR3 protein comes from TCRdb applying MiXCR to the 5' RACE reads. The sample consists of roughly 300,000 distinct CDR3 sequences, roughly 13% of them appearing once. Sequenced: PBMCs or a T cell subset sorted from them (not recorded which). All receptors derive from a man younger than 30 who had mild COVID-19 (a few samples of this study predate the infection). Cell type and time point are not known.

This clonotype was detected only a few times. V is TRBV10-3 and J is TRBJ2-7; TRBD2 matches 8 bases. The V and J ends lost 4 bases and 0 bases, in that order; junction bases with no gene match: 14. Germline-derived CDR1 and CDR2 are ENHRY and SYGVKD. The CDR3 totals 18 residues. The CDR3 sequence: CAISGPPTTGGPSYEQYF. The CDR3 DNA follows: TGTGCCATCAGTGGCCCACCGACTACGGGGGGGCCCTCCTACGAGCAGTACTTC.

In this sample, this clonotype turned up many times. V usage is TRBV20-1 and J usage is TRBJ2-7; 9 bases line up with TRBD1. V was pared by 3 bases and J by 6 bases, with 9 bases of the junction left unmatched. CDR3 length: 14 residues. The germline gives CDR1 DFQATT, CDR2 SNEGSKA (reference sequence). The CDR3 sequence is CSARDDRGVREQYV. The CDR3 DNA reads TGCAGTGCTAGGGACGACAGGGGGGTTCGCGAGCAGTACGTC.

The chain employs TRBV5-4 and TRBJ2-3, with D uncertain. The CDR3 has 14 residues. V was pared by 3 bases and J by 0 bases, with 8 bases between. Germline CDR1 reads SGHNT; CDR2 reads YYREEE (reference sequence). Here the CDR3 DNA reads TGTGCCAGCAGCTCGTCTATTAGCACAGATACGCAGTATTTT. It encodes CASSSSISTDTQYF.

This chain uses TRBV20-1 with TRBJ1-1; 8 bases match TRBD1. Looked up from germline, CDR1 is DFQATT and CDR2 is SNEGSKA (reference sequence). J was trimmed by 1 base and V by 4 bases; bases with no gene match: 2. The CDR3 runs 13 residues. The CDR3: CSATRGRNTEAFF. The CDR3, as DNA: TGCAGTGCTACCAGGGGGCGGAACACTGAAGCTTTCTTT.

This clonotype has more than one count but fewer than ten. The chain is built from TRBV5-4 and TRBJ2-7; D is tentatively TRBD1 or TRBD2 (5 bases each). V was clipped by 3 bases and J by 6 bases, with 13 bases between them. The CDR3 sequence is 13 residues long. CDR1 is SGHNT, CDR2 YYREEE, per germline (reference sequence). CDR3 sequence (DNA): TGTGCCAGCAGCTCAAAGGGACGGTTCGAGCAGTACGTC. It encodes CASSSKGRFEQYV.

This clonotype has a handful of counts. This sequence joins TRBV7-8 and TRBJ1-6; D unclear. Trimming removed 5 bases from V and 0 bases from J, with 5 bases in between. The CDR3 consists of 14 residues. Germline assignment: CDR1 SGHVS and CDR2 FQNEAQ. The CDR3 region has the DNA TGTGCCAGCAGCAAGAGCTCCTATAATTCACCCCTCCACTTT. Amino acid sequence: CASSKSSYNSPLHF.

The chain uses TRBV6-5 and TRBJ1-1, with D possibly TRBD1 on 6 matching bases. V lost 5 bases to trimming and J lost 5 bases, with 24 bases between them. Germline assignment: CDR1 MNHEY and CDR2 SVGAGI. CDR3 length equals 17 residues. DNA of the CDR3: TGTGCCAGCAGTCGACGGGGGGCGGGCCGTTCGTATACTGAAGCTTTCTTT. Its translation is CASSRRGAGRSYTEAFF.

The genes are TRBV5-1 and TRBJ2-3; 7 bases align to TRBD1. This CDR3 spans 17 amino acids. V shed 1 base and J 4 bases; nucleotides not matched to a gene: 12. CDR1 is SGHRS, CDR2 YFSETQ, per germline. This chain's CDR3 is CASSLLRDSPRADTQYF. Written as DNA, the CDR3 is TGCGCCAGCAGCTTGCTCAGGGACAGCCCCCGGGCAGATACGCAGTATTTT.

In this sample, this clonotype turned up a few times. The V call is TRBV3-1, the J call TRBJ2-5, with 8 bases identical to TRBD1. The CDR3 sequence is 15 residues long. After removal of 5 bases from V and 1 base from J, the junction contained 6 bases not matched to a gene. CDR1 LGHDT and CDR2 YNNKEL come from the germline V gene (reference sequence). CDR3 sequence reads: CASSWGQEIQETQYF. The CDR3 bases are TGTGCCAGCAGCTGGGGACAGGAGATCCAAGAGACCCAGTACTTC.

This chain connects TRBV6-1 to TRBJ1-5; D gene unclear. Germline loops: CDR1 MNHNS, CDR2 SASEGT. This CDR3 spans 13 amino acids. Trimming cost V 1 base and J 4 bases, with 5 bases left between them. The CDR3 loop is CASSEGKNQPQHF. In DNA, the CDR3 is TGTGCCAGCAGTGAAGGGAAGAATCAGCCCCAGCATTTT.

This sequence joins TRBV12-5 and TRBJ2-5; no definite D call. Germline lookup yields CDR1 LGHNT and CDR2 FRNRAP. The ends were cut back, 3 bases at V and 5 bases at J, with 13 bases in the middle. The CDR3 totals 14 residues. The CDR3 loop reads CASGFAPSYETQYF. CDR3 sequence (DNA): TGTGCTAGTGGTTTCGCCCCCAGTTACGAGACCCAGTACTTC.

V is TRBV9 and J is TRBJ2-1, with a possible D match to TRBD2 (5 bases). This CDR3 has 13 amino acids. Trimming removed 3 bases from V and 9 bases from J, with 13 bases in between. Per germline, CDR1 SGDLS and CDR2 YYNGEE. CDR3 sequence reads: CASSASSGVEQFF. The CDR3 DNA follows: TGTGCCAGCAGCGCCAGCTCCGGGGTTGAGCAGTTCTTC.

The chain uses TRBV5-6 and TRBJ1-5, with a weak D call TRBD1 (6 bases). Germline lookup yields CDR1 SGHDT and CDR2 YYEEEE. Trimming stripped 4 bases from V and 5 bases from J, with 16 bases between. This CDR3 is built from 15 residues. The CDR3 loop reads CASSLRFSGDQPQHF. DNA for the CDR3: TGTGCCAGCAGCCTGAGGTTTTCAGGGGATCAGCCCCAGCATTTT.

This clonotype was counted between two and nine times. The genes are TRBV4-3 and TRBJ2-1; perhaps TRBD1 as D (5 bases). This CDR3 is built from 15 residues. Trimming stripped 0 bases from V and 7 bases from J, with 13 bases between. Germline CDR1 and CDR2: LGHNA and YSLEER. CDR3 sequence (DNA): TGCGCCAGCAGCCAAGATCGGGCAGGGTATAATGAGCAGTTCTTC. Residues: CASSQDRAGYNEQFF.

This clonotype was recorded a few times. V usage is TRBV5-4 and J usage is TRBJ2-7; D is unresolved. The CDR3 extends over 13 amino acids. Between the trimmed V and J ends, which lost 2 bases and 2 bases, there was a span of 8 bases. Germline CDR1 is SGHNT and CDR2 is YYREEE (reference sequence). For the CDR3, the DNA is TGTGCCAGCAGCTTTGGAGATCCCTACGAGCAGTACTTC. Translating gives CASSFGDPYEQYF. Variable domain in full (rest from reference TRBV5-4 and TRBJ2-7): ETGVTQSPTHLIKTRGQQVTLRCSSQSGHNTVSWYQQALGQGPQFIFQYYREEENGRGNFPPRFSGLQFPNYSSELNVNALELDDSALYLCASSFGDPYEQYFGPGTRLTVT.

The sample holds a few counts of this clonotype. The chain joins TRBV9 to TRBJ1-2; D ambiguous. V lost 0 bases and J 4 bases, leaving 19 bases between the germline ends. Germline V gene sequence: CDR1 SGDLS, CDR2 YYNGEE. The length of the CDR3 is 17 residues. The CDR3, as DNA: TGTGCCAGCAGCGTAGAACTAGGGTCGGTCGGCGGCTATGGCTACACCTTC. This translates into CASSVELGSVGGYGYTF.

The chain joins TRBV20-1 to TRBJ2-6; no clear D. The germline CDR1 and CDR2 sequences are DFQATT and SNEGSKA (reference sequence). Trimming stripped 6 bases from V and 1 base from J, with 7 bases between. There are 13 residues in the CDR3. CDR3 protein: CSALKSGANVLTF. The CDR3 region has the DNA TGCAGTGCCCTAAAATCTGGGGCCAACGTCCTGACTTTC.

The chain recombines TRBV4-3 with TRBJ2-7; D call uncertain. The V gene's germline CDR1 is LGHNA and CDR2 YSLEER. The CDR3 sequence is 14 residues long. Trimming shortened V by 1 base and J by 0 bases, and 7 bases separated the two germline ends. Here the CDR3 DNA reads TGCGCCAGCAGCCAAGTTGCAGACTCCTACGAGCAGTACTTC. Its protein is CASSQVADSYEQYF.

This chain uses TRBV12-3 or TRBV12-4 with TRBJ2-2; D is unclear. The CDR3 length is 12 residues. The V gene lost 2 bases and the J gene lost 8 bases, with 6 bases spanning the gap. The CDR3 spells CASSLRWGELFF. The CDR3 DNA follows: TGTGCCAGCAGTTTACGCTGGGGGGAGCTGTTTTTT.

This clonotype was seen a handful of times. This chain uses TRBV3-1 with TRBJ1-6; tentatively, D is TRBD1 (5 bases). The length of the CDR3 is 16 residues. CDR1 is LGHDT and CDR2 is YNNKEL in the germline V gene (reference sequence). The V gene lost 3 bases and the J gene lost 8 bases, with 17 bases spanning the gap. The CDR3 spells CASSQGVGTGYSPLHF. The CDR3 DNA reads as TGTGCCAGCAGCCAGGGAGTTGGGACGGGTTATTCACCCCTCCACTTT.

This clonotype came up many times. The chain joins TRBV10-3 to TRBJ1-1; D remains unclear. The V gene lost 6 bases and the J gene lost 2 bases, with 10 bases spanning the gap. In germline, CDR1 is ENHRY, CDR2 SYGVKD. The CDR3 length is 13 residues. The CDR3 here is CAIRTQVNTEAFF. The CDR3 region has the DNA TGTGCCATCAGGACTCAAGTAAACACTGAAGCTTTCTTT.

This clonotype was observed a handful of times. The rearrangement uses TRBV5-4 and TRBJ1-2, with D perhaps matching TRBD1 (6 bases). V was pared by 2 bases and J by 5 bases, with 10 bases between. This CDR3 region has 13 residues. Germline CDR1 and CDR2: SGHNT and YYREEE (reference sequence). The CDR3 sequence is CASSLGQRYGYTF. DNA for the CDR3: TGTGCCAGCAGCTTAGGACAGCGGTATGGCTACACCTTC.